The 28 T cell receptor beta chains below all came from one sample that was sequenced in a study of T cell changes during pregnancy in multiple sclerosis. Measured with immunoSEQ multiplex PCR; TCRdb has only the in-frame clones, and not every one. The sample holds 65,000 to 90,000 clones, roughly 92% seen once. This specimen was peripheral blood, taken in the second trimester of pregnancy. Receptors originate from a female donor with multiple sclerosis, enrolled in a pregnancy study.

The genes are TRBV6-5 and TRBJ1-4; D is unresolved. This CDR3 comprises 13 residues. V was cut by 7 bases and J by 6 bases, with 12 bases left in between. Per germline, CDR1 MNHEY and CDR2 SVGAGI. CDR3 sequence (DNA): TGTGCCAGCACGGGAGAGGTACATGAAAAACTGTTTTTT. As protein: CASTGEVHEKLFF.

V and J are TRBV5-5 and TRBJ1-3, with TRBD1 identical over 12 bases. The length of the CDR3 is 18 residues. V gave up 4 bases and J gave up 0 bases; unmatched junction bases: 8. Looked up from germline, CDR1 is SGHKS and CDR2 is YYEKEE (reference sequence). The CDR3, as DNA: TGTGCCAGCAGCCGGGACAGGGGGCGGTTGCTCTCTGGAAACACCATATATTTT. Translated: CASSRDRGRLLSGNTIYF.

The gene calls are TRBV5-1 and TRBJ1-2; a possible D gene is TRBD1 (6 bases). There are 15 residues in the CDR3. CDR1 and CDR2 from the germline V gene are SGHRS and YFSETQ. The ends were cut back, 4 bases at V and 1 base at J, with 14 bases in the middle. The DNA of the CDR3 is TGCGCCAGCAGCGTTACTGGACAGATTAACTATGGCTACACCTTC. Amino acids: CASSVTGQINYGYTF.

The J gene is TRBJ1-2, the V gene TRBV11-2; 7 bases agree with TRBD1. The CDR3 has 18 amino acids. The V segment lost 2 bases and the J segment 4 bases; nucleotides outside the gene matches: 16. Looked up from germline, CDR1 is SGHAT and CDR2 is FQNNGV. The CDR3 spells CASSLMAGLGQTIYGYTF. For the CDR3, the DNA is TGTGCCAGCAGCTTAATGGCCGGACTGGGACAGACAATCTATGGCTACACCTTC.

The gene calls are TRBV4-1 and TRBJ1-4, with D unclear. CDR1 and CDR2 from the germline V gene are MGHRA and YSYEKL. The CDR3 length is 16 residues. V lost 0 bases and J 5 bases, leaving 13 bases between the germline ends. The CDR3 here is CASSQDSGGGNEKLFF. Here the CDR3 DNA reads TGCGCCAGCAGCCAAGATTCAGGCGGAGGCAATGAAAAACTGTTTTTT.

This chain joins TRBV14 and TRBJ2-5; D is unresolved. V shed 1 base and J shed 2 bases, with 17 bases lying between them. The CDR3 covers 17 residues. CDR1 and CDR2 (germline): SGHDN, FVKESK. CDR3 sequence: CASSQGVGVGIQETQYF. The CDR3 DNA sequence: TGTGCCAGCAGCCAAGGGGTAGGAGTAGGTATACAAGAGACCCAGTACTTC.

The CDR3 region is CASSFAGQGTRPEAFF. In nucleotides, the CDR3 is TGTGCCAGCAGTTTCGCTGGACAGGGAACTAGGCCTGAAGCTTTCTTT. The V call is TRBV6-5, the J call TRBJ1-1; 8 nucleotides match TRBD1. This CDR3 is 16 amino acids long. The ends lost 4 bases at V and 6 bases at J; junction bases unmatched: 13. CDR1 and CDR2 from the germline V gene are MNHEY and SVGAGI.

The chain carries TRBV5-1 and TRBJ1-1, with unresolved D. Germline assignment: CDR1 SGHRS and CDR2 YFSETQ. Trimming cost V 0 bases and J 1 base, with 10 bases left between them. The CDR3 has 15 residues. CDR3 sequence reads: CASSLDRRTNTEAFF. CDR3 in DNA: TGCGCCAGCAGCTTGGATCGGAGGACGAACACTGAAGCTTTCTTT.

The chain couples TRBV5-1 to TRBJ1-4; D is unresolved. Germline CDR1 is SGHRS and CDR2 is YFSETQ. V was trimmed by 4 bases and J by 0 bases, leaving 7 bases between them. This CDR3 region has 14 residues. Written as DNA, the CDR3 is TGCGCCAGCAGCGAACAGTCAACTAATGAAAAACTGTTTTTT. Protein: CASSEQSTNEKLFF.

V gene TRBV11-2 combines with J gene TRBJ2-2, with 10 nucleotides matching TRBD2. There are 17 residues in the CDR3. The germline CDR1 and CDR2 sequences are SGHAT and FQNNGV. The trim removed 0 bases at V and 4 bases at J, leaving 5 bases unmatched. CDR3: CASSLESSGGRTGELFF. For the CDR3, the DNA is TGTGCCAGCAGCTTAGAGTCTAGCGGGGGACGCACCGGGGAGCTGTTTTTT.

The CDR3 protein is CAWIPTDLANYGYTF. CDR3 coding DNA: TGTGCCTGGATCCCTACGGACTTGGCTAACTATGGCTACACCTTC. The V call is TRBV30, the J call TRBJ1-2; D not certain. Germline CDR1 and CDR2: GTSNPN and SVGIG (reference sequence). V was clipped by 4 bases and J by 0 bases, with 15 bases between them. This CDR3 contains 15 residues.

The DNA for the CDR3 is TGTGCCAGCAGCTTAGGGGTAGGAAGCACAGGGGGCGACTATGGCTACACCTTC. This sequence encodes CASSLGVGSTGGDYGYTF. This sequence joins TRBV7-6 and TRBJ1-2; 9 bases are a match to TRBD1. Germline values: CDR1 SGHVS, CDR2 FNYEAQ. V was clipped by 1 base and J by 3 bases; unmatched bases: 12. The CDR3 has 18 residues.

The chain has TRBV6-5 and TRBJ2-1; the match to TRBD1 covers 7 bases. V shed 4 bases, J shed 9 bases, and the junction held 12 bases outside the gene matches. This CDR3 region has 15 residues. Germline CDR1 reads MNHEY; CDR2 reads SVGAGI. The CDR3 DNA sequence: TGTGCCAGCAGTTCACCCGGGACAGTGAACAGTGAGCAGTTCTTC. As protein: CASSSPGTVNSEQFF.

This clone was counted a single time. V and J are TRBV5-1 and TRBJ2-5; D possibly corresponds to TRBD2 (7 bases). Trimming stripped 4 bases from V and 3 bases from J, with 22 bases between. Germline-derived CDR1 and CDR2 are SGHRS and YFSETQ. This CDR3 is built from 17 residues. CDR3 region: CASSQRGGTGAEETQYF. Here the CDR3 DNA reads TGCGCCAGCAGCCAAAGGGGGGGAACAGGAGCGGAAGAGACCCAGTACTTC.

The rearrangement links TRBV5-1 to TRBJ2-3; D perhaps matches TRBD1 (5 bases). The ends were cut back, 4 bases at V and 3 bases at J, with 15 bases in the middle. The CDR3 totals 15 residues. Germline loops: CDR1 SGHRS, CDR2 YFSETQ. The CDR3 reads CASSPDNPRTDTQYF. As DNA, the CDR3 is TGCGCCAGCAGCCCGGACAATCCTAGAACAGATACGCAGTATTTT.

The genes are TRBV18 and TRBJ1-4; D gene unclear. Deletions cut 1 base from V and 1 base from J, with 10 bases between. CDR3 length: 16 amino acids. Germline assignment: CDR1 KGHSH and CDR2 LQKENI. The CDR3 bases are TGTGCCAGCTCACCACGCAGTCCCGTAACTAATGAAAAACTGTTTTTT. Its protein is CASSPRSPVTNEKLFF.

V and J are TRBV4-1 and TRBJ2-3; D ambiguous. Looked up from germline, CDR1 is MGHRA and CDR2 is YSYEKL. This CDR3 region has 15 residues. V lost 4 bases, J lost 0 bases, and 11 bases lay in between. The CDR3 DNA reads TGCGCCAGCAGCCTGGAGCCGGGTAGCACAGATACGCAGTATTTT. It is translated as CASSLEPGSTDTQYF.

Written as DNA, the CDR3 is TGTGCCAGCAGTGAAGACCAGTGGGAGACCCAGTACTTC. Translated: CASSEDQWETQYF. The chain links TRBV6-1 to TRBJ2-5; D gene ambiguous. The CDR3 totals 13 residues. Per the germline V gene, CDR1 is MNHNS and CDR2 is SASEGT. V lost 1 base and J lost 5, with 8 bases in between.

The chain has TRBV10-2 and TRBJ2-7, with D possibly matching TRBD2 (5 bases). Trimming took off 9 bases at V and 5 bases at J, with 17 bases between the two ends. The CDR3 is 13 amino acids. Germline loops: CDR1 WSHSY, CDR2 SAAADI. The CDR3 coding sequence is TGCGCCAGTCGGGAAAGAATTACGGACGAGCAGTACTTC. The encoded protein is CASRERITDEQYF.

The rearrangement joins TRBV11-1 to TRBJ2-5; maybe TRBD2 (5 bases). The CDR3 is made up of 13 amino acids. Trimming left V 3 bases short and J 5 bases short, with 10 bases between. Per germline, CDR1 SGHAT and CDR2 FQDESV (reference sequence). CDR3 nucleotide sequence: TGTGCCAGCAGCTTCGGGGTAGCGGAGACCCAGTACTTC. This gives the protein CASSFGVAETQYF.

This chain links TRBV28 with TRBJ2-1; possibly TRBD1 for D (6 bases). CDR1 is MDHEN, CDR2 SYDVKM, per germline. The V end lost 3 bases, the J end lost 5 bases, and 17 bases lay between the germline ends. CDR3 length: 16 amino acids. For the CDR3, the DNA is TGTGCCAGCAGTTTTTCTCCACGGGACAATAACAATGAGCAGTTCTTC. Protein: CASSFSPRDNNNEQFF.

The chain is built from TRBV19 and TRBJ2-7; 8 bases map to TRBD1. The V gene end was trimmed by 3 bases and the J gene end by 3 bases; junction bases not matched to a gene: 7. The germline gives CDR1 LNHDA, CDR2 SQIVND (reference sequence). CDR3 length: 15 amino acids. The CDR3 DNA sequence: TGTGCCAGTAGTATCGGGACAGGTAGCGTCTACGAGCAGTACTTC. Encoded protein: CASSIGTGSVYEQYF.

This clone was observed once. The chain is built from TRBV5-6 and TRBJ2-7; possibly TRBD2 for D (5 bases). Germline CDR1 is SGHDT and CDR2 is YYEEEE. V was clipped by 1 base and J by 1 base, with 12 bases between them. There are 15 residues in the CDR3. The CDR3 protein is CASSLYGVESYEQYF. The CDR3 DNA follows: TGTGCCAGCAGCTTGTACGGGGTTGAATCCTACGAGCAGTACTTC.

The V and J genes are TRBV23-1 and TRBJ2-5, with 8 positions matching TRBD1. TRBV23-1 is an ORF; its function is uncertain. The length of the CDR3 is 16 residues. J gave up 4 bases and V 6 bases, and 13 bases lay outside the gene matches. CDR3 nucleotides: TGCGCCAGCAGAGGACAGGGTCCAGTAGGCGGAGAGACCCAGTACTTC. Amino acids: CASRGQGPVGGETQYF.

This sequence joins TRBV6-5 and TRBJ2-7; perhaps TRBD2 as D (5 bases). V lost 0 bases to trimming and J lost 4 bases, with 7 bases between them. Germline V gene data show CDR1 as MNHEY and CDR2 as SVGAGI. CDR3 length: 13 residues. CDR3 in amino acids: CASSYSRGYEQYF. CDR3 in DNA: TGTGCCAGCAGTTACTCTCGCGGGTACGAGCAGTACTTC.

The chain uses TRBV15 and TRBJ2-3, with TRBD2 as a possible D gene (6 bases). Trimming removed 0 bases from V and 2 bases from J, with 12 bases in between. CDR3 size: 16 residues. In germline, CDR1 is LNHNV, CDR2 YYDKDF (reference sequence). The chain's CDR3 is CATSRDRASATDTQYF. The CDR3 DNA sequence: TGTGCCACCAGCAGAGACAGGGCTAGCGCCACAGATACGCAGTATTTT.

This clone was counted a few times. The V gene is TRBV30, the J gene TRBJ2-7; 10 nucleotides match TRBD2. Germline values: CDR1 GTSNPN, CDR2 SVGIG (reference sequence). V was clipped by 5 bases and J by 0 bases; unmatched bases: 10. The CDR3 is made up of 16 amino acids. The CDR3 spells CAWSPRLAGFSYEQYF. The DNA of the CDR3 is TGTGCCTGGTCCCCTCGACTAGCGGGCTTCTCCTACGAGCAGTACTTC.

The chain couples TRBV4-3 to TRBJ2-7, with 7 bases matching TRBD2. With 1 base clipped from V and 5 bases from J, the junction kept 23 bases outside the gene matches. There are 20 residues in the CDR3. The germline gives CDR1 LGHNA, CDR2 YSLEER. CDR3 residues: CASSQALDAETSSLVHEQYF. The CDR3 nucleotides are TGCGCCAGCAGCCAAGCGTTGGACGCGGAGACTAGCAGTTTGGTCCACGAGCAGTACTTC.